This T cell receptor beta chain originates from a study of blood T cells in healthy people across ages. This clonotype showed up just once. The CDR3 is 12 residues long. Trimming took 5 bases from V and 6 from J, leaving 11 bases between them. The germline V gene has CDR1 SGHTA and CDR2 FQGNSA. With a J-beta primer mix and a sample-barcoded 5' primer, a second PCR ran about 7 to 11 cycles. TCRdb reprocessed the 5' RACE reads via MiXCR and lists one record per CDR3 protein. The sample has 750,000 to 850,000 distinct CDR3 sequences; 20% to 30% are singletons. The sample was also reused in another study, on T cells of mothers and their children.

This sequence was found in a boy between 10 and 17 years old in good health. The gene calls are TRBV7-2 and TRBJ2-7; D remains ambiguous. Sequenced input: blood. The CDR3 DNA reads TGTGCCAGCAGCCTTTATAAAGGCGAGCAGTACTTC. This gives the protein CASSLYKGEQYF.